Detailed here is one T cell receptor (beta chain). Its antigen is as yet unknown. It was with 60 Vbeta and 13 Jbeta primers that the PCR ran. TCRdb's copy holds only in-frame clones and misses some; the assay was immunoSEQ multiplex PCR. The table lists 100,000 to 150,000 clones, around 77% of them singletons. The sample comes from a study of cytomegalovirus exposure and HLA in healthy donors. Study conclusions and caveats: Analyses of presence/absence relied on an assumption of roughly uniform sequencing depth across donors. TRBV6-2, TRBV6-3 and other indistinguishable V segments were excluded. It was reportedly the case that the classifier diagnosed cytomegalovirus status with high specificity and sensitivity. A previous analysis found most TCR beta V segments productive roughly 87% or roughly 30% of the time.

Germline values: CDR1 SNHLY, CDR2 FYNNEI. Trimming at V came to 6 bases and at J to 3 bases, leaving 4 bases not matched to a gene. The CDR3 consists of 16 residues. The receptor's source is a woman aged 40 to 50 in good health and CMV-seropositive. Sequencing input: PBMCs. J is TRBJ2-2 and V is TRBV2, with TRBD2 matching 13 bases. The CDR3 bases are TGTGCCAGCAGAGGTGGACTAGCGGGAGACACCGGGGAGCTGTTTTTT. Its protein is CASRGGLAGDTGELFF.